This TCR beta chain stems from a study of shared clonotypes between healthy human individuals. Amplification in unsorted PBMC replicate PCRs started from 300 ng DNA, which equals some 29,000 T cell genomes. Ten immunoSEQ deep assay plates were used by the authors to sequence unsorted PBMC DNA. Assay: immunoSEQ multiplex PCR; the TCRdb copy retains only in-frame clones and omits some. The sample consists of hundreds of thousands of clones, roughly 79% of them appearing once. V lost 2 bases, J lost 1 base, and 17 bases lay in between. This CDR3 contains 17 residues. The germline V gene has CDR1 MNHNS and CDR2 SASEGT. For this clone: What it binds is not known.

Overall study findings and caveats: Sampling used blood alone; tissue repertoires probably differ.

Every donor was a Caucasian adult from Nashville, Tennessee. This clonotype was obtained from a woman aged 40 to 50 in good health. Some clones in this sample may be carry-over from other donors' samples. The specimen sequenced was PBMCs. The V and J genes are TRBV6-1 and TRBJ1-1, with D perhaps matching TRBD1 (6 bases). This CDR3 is CASSEPKGGDRNTEAFF. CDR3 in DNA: TGTGCCAGCAGTGAACCCAAAGGGGGGGATCGGAACACTGAAGCTTTCTTT.